The source of this T cell receptor beta chain is a study of blood T cell repertoires in COVID-19. The CDR3 runs to 15 residues. Trimming pared 4 bases from V and 2 bases from J, leaving 16 bases between. The germline gives CDR1 SGHDT, CDR2 YYEEEE. Authors' analysis steps: Amplification of reference gene primers was used by the study to estimate nucleated cell counts. The table came from immunoSEQ multiplex PCR; TCRdb's copy has only in-frame clones and leaves some out. V, J and clone size are taken as reported in that table, and D and trimming were inferred from the DNA itself. The sample shows 150,000 to 200,000 clones, roughly 83% of them seen only once.

The rearrangement uses TRBV5-6 and TRBJ2-7, with D tentatively TRBD1 (7 bases). The TCR comes from a woman in her thirties or forties with COVID-19, enrolled during active disease. The sequencing sample was made of peripheral blood. CDR3 DNA: TGTGCCAGCAGCCGGCGGGACAGACAAACCTACGAGCAGTACTTC. It specifies CASSRRDRQTYEQYF.